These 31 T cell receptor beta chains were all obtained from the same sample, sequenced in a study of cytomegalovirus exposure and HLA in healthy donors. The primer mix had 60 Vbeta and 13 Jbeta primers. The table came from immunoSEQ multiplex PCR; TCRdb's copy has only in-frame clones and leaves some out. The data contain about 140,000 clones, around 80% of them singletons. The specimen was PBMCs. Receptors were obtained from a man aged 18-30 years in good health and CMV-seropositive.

Here the CDR3 DNA reads TGTGCCAGCAGCTTAGCTTTACTAGCGGAAAGCGGGGAGCAGTACTTC. It encodes CASSLALLAESGEQYF. This sequence joins TRBV7-8 and TRBJ2-7; TRBD2 matches 8 bases. V shed 0 bases, J shed 7 bases, and the junction held 11 bases outside the gene matches. In germline, CDR1 is SGHVS, CDR2 FQNEAQ. The CDR3 extends over 16 amino acids.

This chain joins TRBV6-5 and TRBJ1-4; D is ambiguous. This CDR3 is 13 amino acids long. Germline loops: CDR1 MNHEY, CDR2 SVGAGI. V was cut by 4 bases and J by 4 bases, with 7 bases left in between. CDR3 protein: CASSCVSNEKLFF. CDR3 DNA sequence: TGTGCCAGCAGTTGCGTTAGTAATGAAAAACTGTTTTTT.

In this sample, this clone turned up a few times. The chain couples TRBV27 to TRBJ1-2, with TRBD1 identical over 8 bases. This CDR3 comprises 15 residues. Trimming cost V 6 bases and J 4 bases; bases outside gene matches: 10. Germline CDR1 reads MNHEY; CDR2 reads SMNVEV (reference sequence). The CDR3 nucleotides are TGTGCCAGCAGGTCCTTGACAGGGGAGGTCTATGGCTACACCTTC. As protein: CASRSLTGEVYGYTF.

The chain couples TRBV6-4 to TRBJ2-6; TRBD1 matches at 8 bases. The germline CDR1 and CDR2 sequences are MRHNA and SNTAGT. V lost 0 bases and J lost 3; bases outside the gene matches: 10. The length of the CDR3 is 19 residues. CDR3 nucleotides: TGTGCCAGCAGTGACTCAGAGGACAGGGATATCTTTGGGGCCAACGTCCTGACTTTC. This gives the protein CASSDSEDRDIFGANVLTF.

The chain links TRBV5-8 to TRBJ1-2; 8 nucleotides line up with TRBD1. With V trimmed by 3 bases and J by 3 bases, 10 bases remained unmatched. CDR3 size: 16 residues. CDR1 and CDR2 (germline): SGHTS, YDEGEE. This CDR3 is CASSSPGQAVYYGYTF. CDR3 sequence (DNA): TGTGCCAGCAGCTCCCCGGGACAGGCGGTCTACTATGGCTACACCTTC.

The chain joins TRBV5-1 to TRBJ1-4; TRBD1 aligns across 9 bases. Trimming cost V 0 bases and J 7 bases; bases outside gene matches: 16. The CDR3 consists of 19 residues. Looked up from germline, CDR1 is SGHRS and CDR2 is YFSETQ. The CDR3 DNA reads TGCGCCAGCAGCTTGGTTCCCCCTGGGACAGGGCCAAAGGGTGAAAAACTGTTTTTT. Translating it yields CASSLVPPGTGPKGEKLFF.

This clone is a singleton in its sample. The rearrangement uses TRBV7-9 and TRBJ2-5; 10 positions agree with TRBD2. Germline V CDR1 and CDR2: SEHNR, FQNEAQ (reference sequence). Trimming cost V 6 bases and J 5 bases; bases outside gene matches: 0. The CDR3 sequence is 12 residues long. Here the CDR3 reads CASRGLAETQYF. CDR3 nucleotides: TGTGCCAGCAGGGGACTAGCGGAGACCCAGTACTTC.

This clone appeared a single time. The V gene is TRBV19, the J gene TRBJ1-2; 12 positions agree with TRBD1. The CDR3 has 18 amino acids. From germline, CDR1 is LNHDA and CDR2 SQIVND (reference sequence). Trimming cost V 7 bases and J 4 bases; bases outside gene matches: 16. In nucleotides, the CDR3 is TGTGCCAGTATCCGAACCGGGACAGGGGGCGCGGAAGGCTATGGCTACACCTTC. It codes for CASIRTGTGGAEGYGYTF.

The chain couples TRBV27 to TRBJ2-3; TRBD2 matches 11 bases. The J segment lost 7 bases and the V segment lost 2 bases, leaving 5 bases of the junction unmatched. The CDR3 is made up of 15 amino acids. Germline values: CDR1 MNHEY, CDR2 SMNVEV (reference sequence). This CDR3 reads CASSLLTSGMYTQYF. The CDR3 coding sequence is TGTGCCAGCAGTTTACTGACTAGCGGGATGTATACGCAGTATTTT.

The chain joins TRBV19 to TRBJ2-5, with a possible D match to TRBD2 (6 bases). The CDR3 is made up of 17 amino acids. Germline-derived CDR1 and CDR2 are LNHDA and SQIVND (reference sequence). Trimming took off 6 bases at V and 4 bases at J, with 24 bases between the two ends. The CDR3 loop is CASSTGAVSVSGETQYF. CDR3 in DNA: TGTGCCAGTAGCACGGGAGCGGTGAGCGTCAGTGGAGAGACCCAGTACTTC.

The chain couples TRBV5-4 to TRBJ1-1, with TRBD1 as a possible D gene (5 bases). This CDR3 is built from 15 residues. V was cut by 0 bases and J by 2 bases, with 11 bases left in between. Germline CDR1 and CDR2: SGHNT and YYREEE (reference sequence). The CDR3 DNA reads TGTGCCAGCAGCTTGGGGACAAGTAGAAACACTGAAGCTTTCTTT. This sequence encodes CASSLGTSRNTEAFF.

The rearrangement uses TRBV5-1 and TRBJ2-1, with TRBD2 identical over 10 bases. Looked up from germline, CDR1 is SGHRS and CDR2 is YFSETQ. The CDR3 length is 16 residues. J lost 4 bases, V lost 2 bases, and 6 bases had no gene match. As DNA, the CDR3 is TGCGCCAGCAGCTTTGTAGCGGGAGGAGGATACAATGAGCAGTTCTTC. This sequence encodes CASSFVAGGGYNEQFF.

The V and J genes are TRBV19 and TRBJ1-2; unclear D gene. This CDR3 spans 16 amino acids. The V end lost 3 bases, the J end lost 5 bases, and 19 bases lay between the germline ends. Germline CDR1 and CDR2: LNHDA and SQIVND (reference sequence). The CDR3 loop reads CASSMYNRRTSYGYTF. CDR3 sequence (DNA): TGTGCCAGTAGTATGTATAATCGTAGGACTTCTTATGGCTACACCTTC.

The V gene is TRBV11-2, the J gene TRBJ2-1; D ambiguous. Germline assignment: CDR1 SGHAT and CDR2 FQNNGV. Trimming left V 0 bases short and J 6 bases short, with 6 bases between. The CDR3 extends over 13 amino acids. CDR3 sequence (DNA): TGTGCCAGCAGCTTAGAGACTTCCAATGAGCAGTTCTTC. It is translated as CASSLETSNEQFF. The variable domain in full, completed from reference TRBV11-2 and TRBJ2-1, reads EAGVAQSPRYKIIEKRQSVAFWCNPISGHATLYWYQQILGQGPKLLIQFQNNGVVDDSQLPKDRFSAERLKGVDSTLKIQPAKLEDSAVYLCASSLETSNEQFFGPGTRLTVL.

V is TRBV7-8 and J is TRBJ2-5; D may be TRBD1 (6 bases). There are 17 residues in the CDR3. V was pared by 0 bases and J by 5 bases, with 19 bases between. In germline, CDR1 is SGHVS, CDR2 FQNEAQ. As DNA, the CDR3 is TGTGCCAGCAGCTTAGCGCGTTGGAGTTTTGACAGGGAGACCCAGTACTTC. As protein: CASSLARWSFDRETQYF.

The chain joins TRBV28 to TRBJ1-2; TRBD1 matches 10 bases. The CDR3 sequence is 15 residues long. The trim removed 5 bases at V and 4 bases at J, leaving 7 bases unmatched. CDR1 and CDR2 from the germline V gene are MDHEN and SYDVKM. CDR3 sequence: CASSLDRGRGYGYTF. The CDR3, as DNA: TGTGCCAGCAGTCTAGACAGGGGGCGAGGCTATGGCTACACCTTC.

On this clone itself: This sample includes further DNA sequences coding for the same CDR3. CDR3 nucleotide sequence: TGCAGCGTTTCGGGACTAGCGGGAGGGCCCTACGAGCAGTACTTC. Translating gives CSVSGLAGGPYEQYF. V and J are TRBV29-1 and TRBJ2-7; TRBD2 agrees at 16 bases. Germline lookup yields CDR1 SQVTM and CDR2 ANQGSEA. V was clipped by 5 bases and J by 2 bases; unmatched bases: 3. The length of the CDR3 is 15 residues.

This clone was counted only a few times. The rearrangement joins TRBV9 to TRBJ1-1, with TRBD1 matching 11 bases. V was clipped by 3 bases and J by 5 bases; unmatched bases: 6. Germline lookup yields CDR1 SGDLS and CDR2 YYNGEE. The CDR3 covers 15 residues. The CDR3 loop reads CASSAGTGGRTEAFF. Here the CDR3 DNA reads TGTGCCAGCAGCGCTGGGACAGGGGGACGTACTGAAGCTTTCTTT.

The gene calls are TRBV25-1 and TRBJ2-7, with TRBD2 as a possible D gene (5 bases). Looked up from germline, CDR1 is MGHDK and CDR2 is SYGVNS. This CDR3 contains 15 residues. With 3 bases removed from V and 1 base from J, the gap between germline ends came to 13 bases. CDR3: CASSDPGVTSYEQYF. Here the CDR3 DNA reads TGTGCCAGCAGTGACCCCGGGGTTACATCCTACGAGCAGTACTTC.

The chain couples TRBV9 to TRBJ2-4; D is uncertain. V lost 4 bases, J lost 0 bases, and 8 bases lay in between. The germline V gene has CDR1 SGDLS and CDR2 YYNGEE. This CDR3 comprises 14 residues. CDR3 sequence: CASSPPRAKNIQYF. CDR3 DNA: TGTGCCAGCAGCCCCCCCAGAGCCAAAAACATTCAGTACTTC.

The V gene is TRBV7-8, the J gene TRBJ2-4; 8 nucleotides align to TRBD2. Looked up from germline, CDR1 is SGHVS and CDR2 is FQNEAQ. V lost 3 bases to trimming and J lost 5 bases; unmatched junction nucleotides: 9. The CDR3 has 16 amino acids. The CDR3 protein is CASSFQDSGKQNIQYF. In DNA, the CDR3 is TGTGCCAGCAGCTTTCAGGATAGCGGGAAGCAAAACATTCAGTACTTC.

This CDR3 reads CATSTYRLDAETQYF. In DNA form, the CDR3 reads TGTGCCACCAGCACCTACAGACTAGATGCGGAGACCCAGTACTTC. The J gene is TRBJ2-5, the V gene TRBV15, with D possibly being TRBD2 (6 bases). This CDR3 is 15 amino acids long. Germline V gene lookup returns CDR1 LNHNV and CDR2 YYDKDF (reference sequence). Trimming removed 4 bases from V and 5 bases from J, with 17 bases in between.

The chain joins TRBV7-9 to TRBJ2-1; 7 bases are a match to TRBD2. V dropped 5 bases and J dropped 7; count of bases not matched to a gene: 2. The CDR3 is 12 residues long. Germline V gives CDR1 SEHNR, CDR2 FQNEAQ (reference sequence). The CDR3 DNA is TGTGCCAGCAGCCCCGGGGGGAATGAGCAGTTCTTC. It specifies CASSPGGNEQFF.

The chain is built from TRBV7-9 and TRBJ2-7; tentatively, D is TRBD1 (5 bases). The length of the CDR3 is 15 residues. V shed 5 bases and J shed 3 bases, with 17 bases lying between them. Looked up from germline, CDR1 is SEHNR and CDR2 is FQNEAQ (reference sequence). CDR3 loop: CASSPSVGVIYEQYF. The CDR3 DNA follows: TGTGCCAGCAGCCCGAGTGTAGGGGTAATCTACGAGCAGTACTTC.

CDR3 bases: TGTGCCAGCAGTTTATTCCTAGCGGGACCGTACAATGAGCAGTTCTTC. It is translated as CASSLFLAGPYNEQFF. The chain carries TRBV27 and TRBJ2-1; 9 bases agree with TRBD2. The CDR3 runs to 16 residues. Germline CDR1 reads MNHEY; CDR2 reads SMNVEV (reference sequence). The V segment lost 1 base and the J segment 4 bases; nucleotides outside the gene matches: 5.

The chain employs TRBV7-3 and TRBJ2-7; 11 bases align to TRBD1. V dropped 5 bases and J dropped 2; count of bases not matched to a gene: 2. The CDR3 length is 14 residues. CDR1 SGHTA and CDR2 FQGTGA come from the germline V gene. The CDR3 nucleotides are TGTGCCAGCAGCCCGGGACAGGGGGCCTACGAGCAGTACTTC. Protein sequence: CASSPGQGAYEQYF.

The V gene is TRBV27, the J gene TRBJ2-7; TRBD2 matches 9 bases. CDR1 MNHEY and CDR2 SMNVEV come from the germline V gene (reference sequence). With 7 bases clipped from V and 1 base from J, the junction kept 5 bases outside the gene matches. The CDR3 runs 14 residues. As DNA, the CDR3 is TGTGCCAGCACAACTAGCGGGTTTTCCTACGAGCAGTACTTC. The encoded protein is CASTTSGFSYEQYF.

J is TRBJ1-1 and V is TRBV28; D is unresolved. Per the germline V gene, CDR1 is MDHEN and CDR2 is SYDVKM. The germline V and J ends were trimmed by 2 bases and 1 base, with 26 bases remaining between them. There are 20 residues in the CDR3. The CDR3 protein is CASSLRFSGEFFSPNTEAFF. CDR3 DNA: TGTGCCAGCAGTTTACGATTTTCCGGGGAATTCTTCAGTCCGAACACTGAAGCTTTCTTT.

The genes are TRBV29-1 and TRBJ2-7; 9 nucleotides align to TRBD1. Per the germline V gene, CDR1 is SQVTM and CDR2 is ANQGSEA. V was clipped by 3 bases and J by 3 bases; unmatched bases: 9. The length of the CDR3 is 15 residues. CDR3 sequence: CSVEQPGTGIYEQYF. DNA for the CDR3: TGCAGCGTTGAGCAGCCCGGGACAGGGATCTACGAGCAGTACTTC.

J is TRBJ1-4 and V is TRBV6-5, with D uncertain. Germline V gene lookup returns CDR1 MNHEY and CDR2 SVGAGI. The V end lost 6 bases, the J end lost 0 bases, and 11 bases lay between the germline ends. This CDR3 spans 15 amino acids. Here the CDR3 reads CASSSQPATNEKLFF. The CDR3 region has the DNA TGTGCCAGCAGCTCACAGCCCGCAACTAATGAAAAACTGTTTTTT.

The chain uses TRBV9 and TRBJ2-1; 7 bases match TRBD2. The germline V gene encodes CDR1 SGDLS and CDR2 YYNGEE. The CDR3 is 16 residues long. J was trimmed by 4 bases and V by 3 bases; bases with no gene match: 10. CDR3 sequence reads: CASSDSGLAVYNEQFF. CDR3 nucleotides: TGTGCCAGCAGCGATTCCGGGCTAGCGGTTTACAATGAGCAGTTCTTC.